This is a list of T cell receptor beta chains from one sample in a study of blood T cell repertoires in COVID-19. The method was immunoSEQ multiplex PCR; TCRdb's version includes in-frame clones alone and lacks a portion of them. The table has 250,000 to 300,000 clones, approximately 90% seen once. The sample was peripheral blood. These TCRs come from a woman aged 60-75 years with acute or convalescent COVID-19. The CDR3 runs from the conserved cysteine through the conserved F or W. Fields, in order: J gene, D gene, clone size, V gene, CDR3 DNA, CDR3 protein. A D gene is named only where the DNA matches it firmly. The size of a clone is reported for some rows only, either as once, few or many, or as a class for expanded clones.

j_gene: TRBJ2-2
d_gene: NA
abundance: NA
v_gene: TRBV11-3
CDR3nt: TGTGCCAGCAGTCCCACGAACACCGGGGAGCTGTTTTTT
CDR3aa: CASSPTNTGELFF

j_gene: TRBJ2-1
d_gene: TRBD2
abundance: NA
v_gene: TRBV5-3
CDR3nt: TGTGCCAGAAGCTCCCGGGGTAGCGGGAGGGCCATCGATGAGCAGTTCTTC
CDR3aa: CARSSRGSGRAIDEQFF

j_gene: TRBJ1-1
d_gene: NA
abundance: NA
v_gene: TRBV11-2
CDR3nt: TGTGCCAGCAGCTTAGAGGGACAAATGAACACTGAAGCTTTCTTT
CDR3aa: CASSLEGQMNTEAFF

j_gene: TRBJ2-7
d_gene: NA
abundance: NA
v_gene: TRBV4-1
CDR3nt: TGCGCCAGCAGCCAAGACCCGTACGGGTCAATCCCCTACGAGCAGTACTTC
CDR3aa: CASSQDPYGSIPYEQYF

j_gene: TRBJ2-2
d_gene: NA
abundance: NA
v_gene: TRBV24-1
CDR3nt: TGTGCCACCAGCCTCAGGGGGGACACCGGGGAGCTGTTTTTT
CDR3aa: CATSLRGDTGELFF

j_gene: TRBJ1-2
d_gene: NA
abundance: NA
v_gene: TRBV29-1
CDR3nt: TGCAGCGTTGAAGCCAGGTCGCCCGGCTACACCTTC
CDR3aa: CSVEARSPGYTF

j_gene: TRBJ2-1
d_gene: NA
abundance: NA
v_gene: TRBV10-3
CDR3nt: TGTGCCATCAGTGAGCCCCCTAACAATGAGCAGTTCTTC
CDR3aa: CAISEPPNNEQFF

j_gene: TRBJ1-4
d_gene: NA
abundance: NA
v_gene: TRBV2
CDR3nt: TGTGCCAGCAGTGACGGCAGGGGACGGGATGAAAAACTGTTTTTT
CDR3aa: CASSDGRGRDEKLFF

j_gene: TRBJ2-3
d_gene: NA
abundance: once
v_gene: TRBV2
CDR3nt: TGTGCCAGCACGAGGACATCGAGCACAGATACGCAGTATTTT
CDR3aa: CASTRTSSTDTQYF

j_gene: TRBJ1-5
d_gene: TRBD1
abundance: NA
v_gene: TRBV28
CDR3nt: TGTGCCAGCAGTTTAGAGACAGGGTTCAATCAGCCCCAGCATTTT
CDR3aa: CASSLETGFNQPQHF

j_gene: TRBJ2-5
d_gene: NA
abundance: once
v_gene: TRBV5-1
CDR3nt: TGCGCCAGCAGGGACTACCAAGAGACCCAGTACTTC
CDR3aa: CASRDYQETQYF

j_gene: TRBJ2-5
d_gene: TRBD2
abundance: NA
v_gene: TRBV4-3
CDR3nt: TGCGCCAGCAGCCAAGATACAGGGACTAGAGGGTGGGAGACCCAGTACTTC
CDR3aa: CASSQDTGTRGWETQYF

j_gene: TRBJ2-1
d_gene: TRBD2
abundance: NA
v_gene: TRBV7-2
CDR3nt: TGTGCCAGCAGCACCTACGGGGGGTACAATGAGCAGTTCTTC
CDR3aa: CASSTYGGYNEQFF

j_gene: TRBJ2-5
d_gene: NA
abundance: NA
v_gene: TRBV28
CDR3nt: TGTGCCAGCAGTTTATGGGGCGCTTCCACGACTAGGGCGTTTGAGACCCAGTACTTC
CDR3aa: CASSLWGASTTRAFETQYF

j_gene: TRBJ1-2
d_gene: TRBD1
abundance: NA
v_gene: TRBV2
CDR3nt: TGTGCCAGCAGTGAAACTAGGACAGGCGAAGGCTACACCTTC
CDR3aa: CASSETRTGEGYTF

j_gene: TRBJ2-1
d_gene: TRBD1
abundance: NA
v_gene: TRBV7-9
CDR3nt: TGTGCCAGCGGGGACAGCTCCTACAATGAGCAGTTCTTC
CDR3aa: CASGDSSYNEQFF

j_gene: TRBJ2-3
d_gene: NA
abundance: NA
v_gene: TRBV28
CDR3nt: TGTGCCAGCTCCCTGGGAGGTAGCACAGATACGCAGTATTTT
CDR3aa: CASSLGGSTDTQYF

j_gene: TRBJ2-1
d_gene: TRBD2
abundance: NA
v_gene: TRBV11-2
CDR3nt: TGTGCCAGCAGCTTAGTGGGCGGGGGTCCCATCAATGAGCAGTTCTTC
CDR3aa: CASSLVGGGPINEQFF

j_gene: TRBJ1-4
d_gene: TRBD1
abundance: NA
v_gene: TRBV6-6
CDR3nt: TGTGCCACCTCGCAGTACAAGACAGGGTATGAAAAACTGTTTTTT
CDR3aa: CATSQYKTGYEKLFF

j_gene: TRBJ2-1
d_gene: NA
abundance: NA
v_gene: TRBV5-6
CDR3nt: TGTGCCAGCAGCTTGGCCGGAGTTGAGCAGTTCTTC
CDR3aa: CASSLAGVEQFF

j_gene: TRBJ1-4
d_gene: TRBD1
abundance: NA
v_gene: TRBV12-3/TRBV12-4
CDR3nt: TGTGCCAGCAGTTTGACAGGGAATGAAAAACTGTTTTTT
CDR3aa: CASSLTGNEKLFF

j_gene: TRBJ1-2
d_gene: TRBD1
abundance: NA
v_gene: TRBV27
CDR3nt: TGTGCCAGCAGCCCCGGGGGACAGGGCCCTAACTATGGCTACACCTTC
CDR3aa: CASSPGGQGPNYGYTF

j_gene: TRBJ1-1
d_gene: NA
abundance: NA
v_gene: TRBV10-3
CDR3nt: TGTGCCATCAGTAGAACAGGGGAAGCTTTCTTT
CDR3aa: CAISRTGEAFF

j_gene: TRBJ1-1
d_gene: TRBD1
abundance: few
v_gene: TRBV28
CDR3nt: TGTGCCAGCAGCCGGAGGACAGGGGGAAGTACTGAAGCTTTCTTT
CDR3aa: CASSRRTGGSTEAFF

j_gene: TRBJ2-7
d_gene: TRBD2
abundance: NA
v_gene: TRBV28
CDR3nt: TGTGCCAGCAGTTTACAGACTAGCGGGAGTCAGCAGTACTTC
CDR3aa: CASSLQTSGSQQYF

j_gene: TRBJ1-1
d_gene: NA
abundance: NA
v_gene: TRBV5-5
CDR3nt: TGTGCCAGCAGCAGGGTAGGGCGCGCGGGAGCTTTCTTT
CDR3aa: CASSRVGRAGAFF

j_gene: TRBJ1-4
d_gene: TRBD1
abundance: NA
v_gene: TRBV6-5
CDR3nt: TGTGCCAGCGGGTCGGGGACAGGGGGTGAAAAACTGTTTTTT
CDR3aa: CASGSGTGGEKLFF

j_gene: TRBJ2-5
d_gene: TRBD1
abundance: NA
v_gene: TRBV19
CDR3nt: TGTGCCAGTAGTAGTATCAGGGGGCTCCTCAGCACAGAGACCCAGTACTTC
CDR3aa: CASSSIRGLLSTETQYF

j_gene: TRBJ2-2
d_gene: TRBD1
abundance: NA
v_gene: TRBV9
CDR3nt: TGTGCCAGCAGCGTAGAAATGGCAGGGGGTTCCCGCGGGGAGCTGTTTTTT
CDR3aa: CASSVEMAGGSRGELFF

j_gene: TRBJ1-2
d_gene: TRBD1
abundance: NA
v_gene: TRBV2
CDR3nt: TGTGCCAGCAGTGCGGGACAGCTTAACTATGGCTACACCTTC
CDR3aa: CASSAGQLNYGYTF

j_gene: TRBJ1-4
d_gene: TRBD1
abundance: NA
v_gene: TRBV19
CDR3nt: TGTGCCAGTAGTGGAAGACAGGGGGGGAATGAAAAACTGTTTTTT
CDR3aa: CASSGRQGGNEKLFF

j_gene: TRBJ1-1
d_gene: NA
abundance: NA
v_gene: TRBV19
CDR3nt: TGTGCCAGTAGTTCCGGACGGGGTGATAACACTGAAGCTTTCTTT
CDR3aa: CASSSGRGDNTEAFF

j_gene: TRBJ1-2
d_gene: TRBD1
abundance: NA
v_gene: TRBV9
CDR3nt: TGTGCCAGCAGCGTCGAAGGGACAGCCCATGGCTACACCTTC
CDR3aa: CASSVEGTAHGYTF

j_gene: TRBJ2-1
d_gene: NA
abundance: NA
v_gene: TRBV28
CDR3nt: TGTGCCAGCAGTTTGGGACTCGAGCAGTTCTTC
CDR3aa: CASSLGLEQFF

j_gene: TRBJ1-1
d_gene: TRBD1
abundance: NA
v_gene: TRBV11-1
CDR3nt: TGTGCCAGCAGCGACCCGGGACAGGGTACCACTGAAGCTTTCTTT
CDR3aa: CASSDPGQGTTEAFF

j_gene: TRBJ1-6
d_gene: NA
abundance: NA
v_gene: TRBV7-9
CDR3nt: TGTGCCAGCAGCTTCGGGGGGCAGTCGAAGACACCCCTCCACTTT
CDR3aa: CASSFGGQSKTPLHF

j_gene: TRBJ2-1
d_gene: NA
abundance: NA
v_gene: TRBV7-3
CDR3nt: TGTGCCAGCAGCCCAGGGCAGGGGCTTGAGCAGTTCTTC
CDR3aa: CASSPGQGLEQFF

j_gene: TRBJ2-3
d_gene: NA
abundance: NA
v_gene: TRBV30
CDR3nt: TGTGCCTGGAGTCTCGCAGATACGCAGTATTTT
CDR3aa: CAWSLADTQYF

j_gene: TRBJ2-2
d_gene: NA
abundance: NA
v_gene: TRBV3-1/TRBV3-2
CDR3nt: TGTGCCAGCAGCCATGGGAGGGGGGAGCTGTTTTTT
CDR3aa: CASSHGRGELFF

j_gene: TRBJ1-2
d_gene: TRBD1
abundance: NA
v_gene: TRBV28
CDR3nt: TGTGCCAGCAGGATGCAGGGGGCAGGCTATGGCTACACCTTC
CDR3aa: CASRMQGAGYGYTF

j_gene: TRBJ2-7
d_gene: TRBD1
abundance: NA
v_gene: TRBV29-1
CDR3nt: TGCAGCGTCCGCTGGGGACAGGGAGGGTGGGGTCAGCAGTACTTC
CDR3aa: CSVRWGQGGWGQQYF

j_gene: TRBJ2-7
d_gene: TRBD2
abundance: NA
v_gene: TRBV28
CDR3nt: TGTGCCAGCAGTTCCCCCCCTGGGACTAGCGGAAACTACGAGCAGTACTTC
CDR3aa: CASSSPPGTSGNYEQYF

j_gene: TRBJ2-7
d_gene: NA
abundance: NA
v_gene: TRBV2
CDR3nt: TGTGCCAGCAAATCCGGTGCTAGCGTCTACGAGCAGTACTTC
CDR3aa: CASKSGASVYEQYF

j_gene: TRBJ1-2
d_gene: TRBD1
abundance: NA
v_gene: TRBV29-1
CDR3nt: TGCAGCGTTGGTGACAGGGTGCAGGGCTATGGCTACACCTTC
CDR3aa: CSVGDRVQGYGYTF

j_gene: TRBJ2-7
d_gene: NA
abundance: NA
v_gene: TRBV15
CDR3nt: TGTGCCACCAGCAGAGATGGGCAGTCCTACGAGCAGTACTTC
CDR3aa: CATSRDGQSYEQYF

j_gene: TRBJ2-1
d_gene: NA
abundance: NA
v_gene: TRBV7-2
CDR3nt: TGTGCCAGCAGCTTAGCTCCCGTAACTGGTGAGCAGTTCTTC
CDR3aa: CASSLAPVTGEQFF

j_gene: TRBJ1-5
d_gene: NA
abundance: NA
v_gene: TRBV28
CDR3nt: TGTGCCAGCAGTTTAAGCGGGCCAGGAAAGAATCAGCCCCAGCATTTT
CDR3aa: CASSLSGPGKNQPQHF

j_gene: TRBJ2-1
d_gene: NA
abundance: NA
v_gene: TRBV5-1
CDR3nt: TGCGCCAGCAGAATCGACAGTTACAATGAGCAGTTCTTC
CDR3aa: CASRIDSYNEQFF

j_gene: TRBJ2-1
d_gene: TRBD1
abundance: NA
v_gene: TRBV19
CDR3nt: TGTGCCAGTAGCCACGCCGGGACAGTACACAATGAGCAGTTCTTC
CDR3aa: CASSHAGTVHNEQFF

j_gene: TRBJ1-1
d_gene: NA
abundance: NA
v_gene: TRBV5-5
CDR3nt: TGTGCCAGCAGCTTATGGGACTCTACTGAAGCTTTCTTT
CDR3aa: CASSLWDSTEAFF

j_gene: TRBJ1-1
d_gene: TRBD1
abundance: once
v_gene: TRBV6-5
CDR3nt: TGTGCCAGCAGAAGGGACAGGGGACTGAACACTGAAGCTTTCTTT
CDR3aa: CASRRDRGLNTEAFF

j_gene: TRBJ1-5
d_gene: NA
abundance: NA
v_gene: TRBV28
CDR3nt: TGTGCCAGCAGCAACAGAGGGGAGGGCAATCAGCCCCAGCATTTT
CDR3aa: CASSNRGEGNQPQHF